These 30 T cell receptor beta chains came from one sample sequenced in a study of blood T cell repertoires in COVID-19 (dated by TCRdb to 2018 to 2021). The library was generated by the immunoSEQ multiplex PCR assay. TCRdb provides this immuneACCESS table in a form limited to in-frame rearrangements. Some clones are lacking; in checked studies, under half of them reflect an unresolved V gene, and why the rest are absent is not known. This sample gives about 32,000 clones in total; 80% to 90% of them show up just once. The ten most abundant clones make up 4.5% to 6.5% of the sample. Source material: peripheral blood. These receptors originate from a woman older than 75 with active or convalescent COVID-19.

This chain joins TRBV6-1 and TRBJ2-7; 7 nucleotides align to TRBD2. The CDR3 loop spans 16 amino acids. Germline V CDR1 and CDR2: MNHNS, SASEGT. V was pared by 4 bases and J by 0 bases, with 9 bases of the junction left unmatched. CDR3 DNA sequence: TGTGCCAGCAGTGCTCTCCTAGCGGTGAGCTCCTACGAGCAGTACTTC. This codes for CASSALLAVSSYEQYF.

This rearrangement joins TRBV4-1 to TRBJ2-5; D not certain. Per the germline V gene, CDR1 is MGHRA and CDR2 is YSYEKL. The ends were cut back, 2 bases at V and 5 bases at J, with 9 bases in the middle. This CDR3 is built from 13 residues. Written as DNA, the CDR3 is TGCGCCAGCAGCCAAAACCCCGCGGAGACCCAGTACTTC. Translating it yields CASSQNPAETQYF.

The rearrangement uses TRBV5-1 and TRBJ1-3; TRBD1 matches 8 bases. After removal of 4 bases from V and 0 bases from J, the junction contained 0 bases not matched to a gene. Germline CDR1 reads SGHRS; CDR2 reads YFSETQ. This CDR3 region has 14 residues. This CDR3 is CASSTGGSGNTIYF. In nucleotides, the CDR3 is TGCGCCAGCAGCACAGGGGGCTCTGGAAACACCATATATTTT.

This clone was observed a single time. The CDR3 nucleotides are TGTGCCAGCAGCTCAGACCAGCGGGGTGAGCAGTTCTTC. It specifies CASSSDQRGEQFF. J is TRBJ2-1 and V is TRBV7-2, with 7 positions matching TRBD2. The V and J ends lost 4 bases and 9 bases, in that order; junction bases with no gene match: 6. This CDR3 has 13 residues. The V gene's germline CDR1 is SGHTA and CDR2 FQGNSA.

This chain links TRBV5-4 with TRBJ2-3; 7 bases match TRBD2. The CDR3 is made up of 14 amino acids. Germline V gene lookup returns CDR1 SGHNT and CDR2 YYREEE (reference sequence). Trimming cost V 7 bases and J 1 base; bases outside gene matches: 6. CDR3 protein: CASGDRGGTDTQYF. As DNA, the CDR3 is TGTGCCAGCGGAGATCGGGGGGGCACAGATACGCAGTATTTT.

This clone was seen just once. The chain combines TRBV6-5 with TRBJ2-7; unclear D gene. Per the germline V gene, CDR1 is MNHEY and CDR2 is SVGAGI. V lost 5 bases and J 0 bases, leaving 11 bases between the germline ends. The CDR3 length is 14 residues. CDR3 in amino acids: CASSPGPNSYEQYF. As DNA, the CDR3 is TGTGCCAGCAGTCCTGGGCCGAACTCCTACGAGCAGTACTTC.

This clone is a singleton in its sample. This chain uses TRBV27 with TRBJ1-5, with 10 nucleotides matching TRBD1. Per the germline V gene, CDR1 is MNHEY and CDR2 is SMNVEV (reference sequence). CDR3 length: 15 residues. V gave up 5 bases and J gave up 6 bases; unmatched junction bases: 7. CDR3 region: CASSLTGGEGQPQHF. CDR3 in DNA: TGTGCCAGCAGTCTGACAGGGGGCGAAGGTCAGCCCCAGCATTTT.

CDR3 coding DNA: TGCGCCAGCAGCCAGGGCCTGACAGGGTACTCCTATAATTCACCCCTCCACTTT. It yields the protein CASSQGLTGYSYNSPLHF. The chain employs TRBV4-1 and TRBJ1-6, with 7 nucleotides matching TRBD1. The CDR3 totals 18 residues. After removal of 3 bases from V and 0 bases from J, the junction contained 8 bases not matched to a gene. Germline V gene data show CDR1 as MGHRA and CDR2 as YSYEKL.

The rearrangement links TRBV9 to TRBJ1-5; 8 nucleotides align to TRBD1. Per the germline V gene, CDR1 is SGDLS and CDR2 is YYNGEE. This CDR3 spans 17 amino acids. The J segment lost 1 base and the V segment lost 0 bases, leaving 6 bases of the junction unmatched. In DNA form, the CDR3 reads TGTGCCAGCAGCGTAGCACAGGGGGAGCGGAGCAATCAGCCCCAGCATTTT. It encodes CASSVAQGERSNQPQHF.

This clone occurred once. The CDR3 here is CASSPGTGGELFF. The CDR3 region has the DNA TGTGCCAGCAGCCCAGGGACAGGCGGGGAGCTGTTTTTT. The chain employs TRBV11-3 and TRBJ2-2; the match to TRBD1 covers 8 bases. The length of the CDR3 is 13 residues. The V segment lost 5 bases and the J segment 7 bases; nucleotides outside the gene matches: 3. Germline CDR1 is SGHNT and CDR2 is YENEEA.

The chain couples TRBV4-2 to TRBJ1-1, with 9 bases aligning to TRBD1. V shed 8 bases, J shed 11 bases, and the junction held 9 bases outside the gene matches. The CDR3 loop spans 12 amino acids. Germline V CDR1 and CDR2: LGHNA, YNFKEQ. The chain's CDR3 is CASGDRVQGAFF. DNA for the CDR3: TGTGCCAGCGGGGACAGGGTGCAAGGGGCTTTCTTT.

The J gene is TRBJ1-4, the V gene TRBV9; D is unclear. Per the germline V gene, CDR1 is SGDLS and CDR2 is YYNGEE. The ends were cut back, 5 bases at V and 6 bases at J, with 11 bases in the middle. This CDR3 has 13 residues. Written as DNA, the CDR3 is TGTGCCAGCAGGCGGGCTGAGGATGAAAAACTGTTTTTT. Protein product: CASRRAEDEKLFF.

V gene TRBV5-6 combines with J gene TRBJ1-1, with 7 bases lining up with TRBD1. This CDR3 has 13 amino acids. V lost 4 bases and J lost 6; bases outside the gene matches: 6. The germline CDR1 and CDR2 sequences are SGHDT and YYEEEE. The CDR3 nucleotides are TGTGCCAGCAGCCCAGACAGGGTCGCTGAAGCTTTCTTT. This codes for CASSPDRVAEAFF.

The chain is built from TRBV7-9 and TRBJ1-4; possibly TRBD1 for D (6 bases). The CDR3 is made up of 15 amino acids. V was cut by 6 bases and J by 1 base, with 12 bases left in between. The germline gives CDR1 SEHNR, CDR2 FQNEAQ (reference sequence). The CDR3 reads CASSPYRETNEKLFF. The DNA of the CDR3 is TGTGCCAGCAGTCCTTACAGGGAAACTAATGAAAAACTGTTTTTT.

CDR3 bases: TGTGCCTGGAATAGGGGGCAGGGCACTGAAGCTTTCTTT. Its protein is CAWNRGQGTEAFF. The chain carries TRBV30 and TRBJ1-1, with 7 bases that match TRBD1. CDR3 length: 13 residues. Germline CDR1 is GTSNPN and CDR2 is SVGIG (reference sequence). The V gene end was trimmed by 4 bases and the J gene end by 4 bases; junction bases not matched to a gene: 6.

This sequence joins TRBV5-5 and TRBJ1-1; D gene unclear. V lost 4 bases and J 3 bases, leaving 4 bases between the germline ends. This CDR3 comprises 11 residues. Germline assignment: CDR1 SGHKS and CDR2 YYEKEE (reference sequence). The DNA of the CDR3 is TGTGCCAGCAGCCCTCACACTGAAGCTTTCTTT. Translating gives CASSPHTEAFF.

CDR3 bases: TGTGCCAGCTCACCCCCGGGTGCAGATACGCAGTATTTT. Its protein product is CASSPPGADTQYF. The chain links TRBV18 to TRBJ2-3; no reliable D call. The CDR3 runs 13 residues. The germline gives CDR1 KGHSH, CDR2 LQKENI. Trimming removed 3 bases from V and 4 bases from J, with 8 bases in between.

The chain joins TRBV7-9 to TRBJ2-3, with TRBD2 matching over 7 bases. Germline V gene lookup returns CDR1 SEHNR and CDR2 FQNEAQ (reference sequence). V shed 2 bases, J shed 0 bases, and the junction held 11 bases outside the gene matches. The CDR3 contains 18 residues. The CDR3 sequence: CASSLPGGSGRSTDTQYF. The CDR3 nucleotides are TGTGCCAGCAGCTTACCCGGGGGGTCGGGGCGCAGCACAGATACGCAGTATTTT.

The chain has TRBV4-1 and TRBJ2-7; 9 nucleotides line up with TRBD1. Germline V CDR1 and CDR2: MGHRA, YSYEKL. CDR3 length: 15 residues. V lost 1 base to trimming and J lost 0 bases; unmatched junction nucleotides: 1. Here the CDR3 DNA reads TGCGCCAGCAGCCAAGGACAGGGGGGCTCCTACGAGCAGTACTTC. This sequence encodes CASSQGQGGSYEQYF.

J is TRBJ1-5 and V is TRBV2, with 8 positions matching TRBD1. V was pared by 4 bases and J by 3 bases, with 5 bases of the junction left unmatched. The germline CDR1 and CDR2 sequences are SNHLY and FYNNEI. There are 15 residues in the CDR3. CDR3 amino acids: CASSGDRFPNQPQHF. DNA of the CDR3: TGTGCCAGCAGTGGGGACAGGTTTCCCAATCAGCCCCAGCATTTT.

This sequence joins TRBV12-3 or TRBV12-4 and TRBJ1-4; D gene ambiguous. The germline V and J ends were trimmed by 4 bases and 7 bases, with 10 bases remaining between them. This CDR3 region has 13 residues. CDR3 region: CASSYYTSEKLFF. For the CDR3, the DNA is TGTGCCAGCAGTTACTATACCTCTGAAAAACTGTTTTTT.

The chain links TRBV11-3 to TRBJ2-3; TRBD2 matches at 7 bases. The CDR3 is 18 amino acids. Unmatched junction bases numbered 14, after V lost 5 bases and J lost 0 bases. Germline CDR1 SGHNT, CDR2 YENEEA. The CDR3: CASSRPLAASGSTDTQYF. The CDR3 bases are TGTGCCAGCAGCCGTCCCTTGGCGGCTAGCGGTAGCACAGATACGCAGTATTTT.

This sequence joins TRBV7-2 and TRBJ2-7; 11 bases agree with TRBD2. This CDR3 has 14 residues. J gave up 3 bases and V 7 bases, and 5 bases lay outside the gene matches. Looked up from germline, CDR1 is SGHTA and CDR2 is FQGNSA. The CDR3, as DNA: TGTGCCAGCAACGTAGCGGGAGGGGGCTACGAGCAGTACTTC. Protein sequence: CASNVAGGGYEQYF.

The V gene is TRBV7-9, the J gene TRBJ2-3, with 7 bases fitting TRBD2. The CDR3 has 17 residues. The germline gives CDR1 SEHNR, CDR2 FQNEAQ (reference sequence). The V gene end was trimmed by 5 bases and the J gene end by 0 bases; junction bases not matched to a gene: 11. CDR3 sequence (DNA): TGTGCCAGCAGCCGCCTAAGGGGAGGGGCTAGCACAGATACGCAGTATTTT. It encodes CASSRLRGGASTDTQYF. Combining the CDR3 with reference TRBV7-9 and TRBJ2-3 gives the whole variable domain DTGVSQNPRHKITKRGQNVTFRCDPISEHNRLYWYRQTLGQGPEFLTYFQNEAQLEKSRLLSDRFSAERPKGSFSTLEIQRTEQGDSAMYLCASSRLRGGASTDTQYFGPGTRLTVL.

CDR3: CASSVLAEAGSYNEQFF. CDR3 DNA: TGTGCCAGCAGCGTATTGGCGGAAGCGGGTTCCTACAATGAGCAGTTCTTC. V gene TRBV9 combines with J gene TRBJ2-1; D is possibly TRBD2 (6 bases). The CDR3 spans 17 residues. From germline, CDR1 is SGDLS and CDR2 YYNGEE. The V end was cut by 1 base, the J end by 1 base, with 15 bases between.

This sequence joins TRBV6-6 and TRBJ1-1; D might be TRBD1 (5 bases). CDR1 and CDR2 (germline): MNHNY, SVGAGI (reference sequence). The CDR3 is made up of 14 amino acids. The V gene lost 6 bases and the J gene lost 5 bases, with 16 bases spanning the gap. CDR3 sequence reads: CASSPMGGRTEAFF. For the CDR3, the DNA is TGTGCCAGCAGCCCAATGGGGGGGAGGACTGAAGCTTTCTTT.

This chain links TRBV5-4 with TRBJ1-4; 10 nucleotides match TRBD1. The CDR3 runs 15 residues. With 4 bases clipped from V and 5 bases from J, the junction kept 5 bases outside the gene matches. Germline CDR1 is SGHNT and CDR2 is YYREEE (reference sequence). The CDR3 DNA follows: TGTGCCAGCAGCCCTCCGGGACAGGGGAATGAAAAACTGTTTTTT. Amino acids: CASSPPGQGNEKLFF.

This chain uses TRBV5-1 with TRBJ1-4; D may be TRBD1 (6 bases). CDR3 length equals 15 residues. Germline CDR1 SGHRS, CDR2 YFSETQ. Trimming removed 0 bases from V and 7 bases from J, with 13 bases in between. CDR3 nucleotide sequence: TGCGCCAGCAGCTTGGGACAGGAGCGGAGTGAAAAACTGTTTTTT. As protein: CASSLGQERSEKLFF.

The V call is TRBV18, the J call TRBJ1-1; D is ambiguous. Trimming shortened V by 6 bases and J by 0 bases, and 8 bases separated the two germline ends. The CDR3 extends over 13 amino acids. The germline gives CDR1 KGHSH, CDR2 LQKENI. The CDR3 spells CASSDGLNTEAFF. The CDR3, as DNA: TGTGCCAGCTCCGACGGGTTGAACACTGAAGCTTTCTTT.

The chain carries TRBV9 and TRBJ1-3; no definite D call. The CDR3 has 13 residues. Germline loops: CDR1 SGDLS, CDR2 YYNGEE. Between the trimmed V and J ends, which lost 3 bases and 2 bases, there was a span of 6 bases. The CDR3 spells CASSASPGNTIYF. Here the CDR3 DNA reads TGTGCCAGCAGCGCGTCCCCTGGAAACACCATATATTTT.